The 10 T cell receptor beta chains in this list originate from one sample, sequenced in a study of regulatory T cells in long-lasting Graves disease. The TCR beta library used iRepertoire HTBI primers with Arm-PCR amplification of CDR3. TCRdb ran MiXCR on the multiplex PCR reads and lists one entry per CDR3 protein. The table includes approximately 560,000 distinct CDR3 sequences, roughly 15% detected once. The time point: newly diagnosed GD, antithyroid drugs for less than 3 months. Isolated PBMC RNA provided the starting material for the TCR library. The same specimen was also included in a second study, on T cells in Graves' hyperthyroidism and ophthalmopathy.

This specimen consisted of peripheral blood mononuclear cells (PBMCs), obtained at new diagnosis, from a patient treated with antithyroid drugs. The origin of the receptors is a man younger than 30 with Graves disease.

This clonotype was counted many times. CDR3 residues: CASSPKSGRSSYEQYF. The DNA of the CDR3 is TGTGCCAGCAGCCCAAAAAGTGGACGGTCATCCTACGAGCAGTACTTC. V gene TRBV7-9 combines with J gene TRBJ2-7; D ambiguous. Germline values: CDR1 SEHNR, CDR2 FQNEAQ (reference sequence). CDR3 length: 16 amino acids. With 5 bases removed from V and 1 base from J, the gap between germline ends came to 18 bases.

This clonotype was counted at least ten times. The chain combines TRBV11-2 with TRBJ2-7; D gene uncertain. The germline V gene has CDR1 SGHAT and CDR2 FQNNGV. V lost 5 bases and J 0 bases, leaving 14 bases between the germline ends. CDR3 length equals 15 residues. The CDR3 bases are TGTGCCAGCAGCCCGTGGACGGAGAGCTCCTACGAGCAGTACTTC. Translation gives CASSPWTESSYEQYF.

This clonotype was observed a few times. This sequence joins TRBV24-1 and TRBJ1-1, with TRBD1 matching over 7 bases. The CDR3 length is 12 residues. V gave up 6 bases and J gave up 8 bases; unmatched junction bases: 5. The germline gives CDR1 KGHDR, CDR2 SFDVKD. CDR3 residues: CATSSGGVEAFF. In DNA, the CDR3 is TGTGCCACCAGTTCAGGGGGGGTAGAAGCTTTCTTT.

This clonotype was detected only a few times. The chain has TRBV15 and TRBJ2-1; tentative D call: TRBD1 (8 bases). Germline CDR1 and CDR2: LNHNV and YYDKDF (reference sequence). V dropped 4 bases and J dropped 7 bases, with 20 bases sitting between them. The CDR3 contains 16 residues. DNA of the CDR3: TGTGCCACCAGCAAAGGCGGTAACAGGGGGGGGAATGAGCAGTTCTTC. Translated: CATSKGGNRGGNEQFF. Supplemented by reference TRBV15 and TRBJ2-1, the full variable domain reads DAMVIQNPRYQVTQFGKPVTLSCSQTLNHNVMYWYQQKSSQAPKLLFHYYDKDFNNEADTPDNFQSRRPNTSFCFLDIRSPGLGDTAMYLCATSKGGNRGGNEQFFGPGTRLTVL.

The chain is built from TRBV28 and TRBJ1-1; the match to TRBD1 covers 7 bases. This CDR3 is built from 15 residues. CDR1 and CDR2 (germline): MDHEN, SYDVKM. V lost 11 bases to trimming and J lost 1 base; unmatched junction nucleotides: 13. CDR3 protein: CAAHQGGWGNTEAFF. CDR3 nucleotides: TGTGCCGCCCACCAGGGGGGTTGGGGGAACACTGAAGCTTTCTTT.

The sample holds a few counts of this clonotype. This rearrangement joins TRBV5-6 to TRBJ1-2, with TRBD1 matching 8 bases. V gave up 3 bases and J gave up 3 bases; unmatched junction bases: 4. The CDR3 runs 14 residues. Germline CDR1 is SGHDT and CDR2 is YYEEEE. CDR3 bases: TGTGCCAGCAGCTCGGCGGACAGGGACTATGGCTACACCTTC. It yields the protein CASSSADRDYGYTF.

This clonotype was counted many times. V gene TRBV7-2 combines with J gene TRBJ2-1; TRBD1 matches 9 bases. V lost 5 bases and J lost 5; bases outside the gene matches: 7. The CDR3 contains 15 residues. CDR1 and CDR2 from the germline V gene are SGHTA and FQGNSA. For the CDR3, the DNA is TGTGCCAGCAGCCGAACAGGGGGCGCCAACAATGAGCAGTTCTTC. Translation: CASSRTGGANNEQFF.

This clonotype appeared a few times. V is TRBV6-2 or TRBV6-3 and J is TRBJ2-2; TRBD2 aligns across 7 bases. The CDR3 runs to 18 residues. Unmatched junction bases numbered 13, after V lost 0 bases and J lost 6 bases. Germline CDR1 reads MNHEY; CDR2 reads SVGEGT. The DNA of the CDR3 is TGTGCCAGCAGTTACTCGGTAACCGGGACTACTTTCGCCGGGGAGCTGTTTTTT. Translating it yields CASSYSVTGTTFAGELFF.

Comment on this clonotype: A single base separates this from a much larger clone, so it may be a read error. Here the CDR3 DNA reads TGTGCCAGCAGCCGGGCTAGCGGGAGGCTCTCCTACAATGAGCAGTACTTC. It yields the protein CASSRASGRLSYNEQYF. This chain links TRBV3-1 with TRBJ2-5; 11 nucleotides align to TRBD2. This CDR3 contains 17 residues. Trimming cost V 4 bases and J 11 bases; bases outside gene matches: 18. Germline CDR1 is LGHDT and CDR2 is YNNKEL (reference sequence).

This clonotype was seen only a few times. This chain connects TRBV30 to TRBJ2-5; D gene ambiguous. The germline V and J ends were trimmed by 2 bases and 2 bases, with 6 bases remaining between them. This CDR3 has 12 amino acids. Germline V gives CDR1 GTSNPN, CDR2 SVGIG (reference sequence). The CDR3: CAWSISQETQYF. The DNA for the CDR3 is TGTGCCTGGAGTATCAGTCAAGAGACCCAGTACTTC.